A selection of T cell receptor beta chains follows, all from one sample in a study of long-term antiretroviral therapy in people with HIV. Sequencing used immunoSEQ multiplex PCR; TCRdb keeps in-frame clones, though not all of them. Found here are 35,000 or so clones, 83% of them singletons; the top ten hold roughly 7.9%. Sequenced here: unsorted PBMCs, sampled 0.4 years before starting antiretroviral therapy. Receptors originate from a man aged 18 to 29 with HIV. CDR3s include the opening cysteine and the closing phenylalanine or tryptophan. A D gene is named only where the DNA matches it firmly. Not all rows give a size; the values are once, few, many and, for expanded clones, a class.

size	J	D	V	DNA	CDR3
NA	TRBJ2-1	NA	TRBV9	TGTGCCAGCAGCGATTGGGACAATGAGCAGTTCTTC	CASSDWDNEQFF
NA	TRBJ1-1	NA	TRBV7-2	TGTGCCAGCAGCTTAGCGCTTCGTTGGGGGCATGGTCTTATGAACACTGAAGCTTTCTTT	CASSLALRWGHGLMNTEAFF
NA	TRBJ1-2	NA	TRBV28	TGTGCCAGCAGGAGAGGGGGGGCGTTTTATGGCTACACCTTC	CASRRGGAFYGYTF
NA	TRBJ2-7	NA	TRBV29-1	TGCAGCGTCACCGTGTGGGCAGGGTCCTACGAGCAGTACTTC	CSVTVWAGSYEQYF
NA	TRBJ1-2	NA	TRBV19	TGTGCCAGTAGTATAGGGTCGGGGCCAAACTATGGCTACACCTTC	CASSIGSGPNYGYTF
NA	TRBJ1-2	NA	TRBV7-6	TGTGCCAGCAGCTTAGCTGGCAGGGAAAGAAACGGCTACACCTTC	CASSLAGRERNGYTF
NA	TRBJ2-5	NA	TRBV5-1	TGCGCCAGCAGACCCACCCCACAAGAGACCCAGTACTTC	CASRPTPQETQYF
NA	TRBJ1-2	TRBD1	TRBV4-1	TGCGCCAGCAGAAAGGGACAGGGAGGGACTCTCTATGGCTACACCTTC	CASRKGQGGTLYGYTF
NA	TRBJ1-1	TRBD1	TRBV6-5	TGTGCCAGCAGGTCGACAGGGAGCACTGAAGCTTTCTTT	CASRSTGSTEAFF
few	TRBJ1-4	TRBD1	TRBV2	TGTGCCAGCCTTCGACAGGGAGAAGGAGAAAAACTGTTTTTT	CASLRQGEGEKLFF
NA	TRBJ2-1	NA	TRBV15	TGTGCCACCAGCAGAGATATGGGGGGAGAGCAGTTCTTC	CATSRDMGGEQFF
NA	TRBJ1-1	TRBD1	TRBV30	TGTGCCTGGAGGACAGGGTGGACTGAAGCTTTCTTT	CAWRTGWTEAFF
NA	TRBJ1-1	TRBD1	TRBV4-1	TGCGCCAGCAGCCTCGGGCAGGGGGACGGCACTGAAGCTTTCTTT	CASSLGQGDGTEAFF
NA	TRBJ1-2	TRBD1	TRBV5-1	TGCGCCAGCGGGGCGACAGGGTACAAAGGCTACACCTTC	CASGATGYKGYTF
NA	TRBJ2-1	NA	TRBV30	TGTGCCTGGAGTGCTCTGGCGGGACACTACAATGAGCAGTTCTTC	CAWSALAGHYNEQFF
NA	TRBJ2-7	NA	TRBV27	TGTGCCAGCAGTTTATCGGAGCCGACGCCCTACGAGCAGTACTTC	CASSLSEPTPYEQYF
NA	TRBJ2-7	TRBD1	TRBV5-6	TGTGCCAGCAGCCCATACAGGGGCGAGCAGTACTTC	CASSPYRGEQYF
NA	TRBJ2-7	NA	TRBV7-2	TGTGCCAGCAGCTTCAGGGGTTCAGCTAGGGAGCAGTACTTC	CASSFRGSAREQYF
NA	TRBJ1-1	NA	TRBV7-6	TGTGCCAGCAGCTTAGATTCTCATGGGGGGGCTCCTATGAACACTGAAGCTTTCTTT	CASSLDSHGGAPMNTEAFF
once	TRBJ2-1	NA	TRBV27	TGTGCCAGCAGTTTGGGGGACGGAAATGAGCAGTTCTTC	CASSLGDGNEQFF
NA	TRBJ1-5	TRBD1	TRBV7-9	TGTGCCAGCAGCTTAGTCTCAGGGGGCCGAGGACAGCCCCAGCATTTT	CASSLVSGGRGQPQHF
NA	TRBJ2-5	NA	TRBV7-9	TGTGCCAGCAGCCTATTGGGGGGCGAGACCCAGTACTTC	CASSLLGGETQYF
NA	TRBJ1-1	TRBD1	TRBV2	TGTGCCAGCCTGGACAGGGGGAACACTGAAGCTTTCTTT	CASLDRGNTEAFF
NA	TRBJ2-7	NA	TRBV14	TGTGCCAGCAGCCAAGTTGGGCAGCCGCGGGAGTACTTC	CASSQVGQPREYF
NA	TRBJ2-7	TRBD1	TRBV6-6	TGTGCCAGCAAGAACGAAAGGCAGGGGGACTACGAGCAGTACTTC	CASKNERQGDYEQYF
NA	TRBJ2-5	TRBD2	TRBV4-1	TGCGCCAGCAGCCTGCAAGGACCCGCGGGAGGCCAAGCGACCCAGTACTTC	CASSLQGPAGGQATQYF
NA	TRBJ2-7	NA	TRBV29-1	TGCAGCGTGAACTTGGGGGGCTCCTACGAGCAGTACTTC	CSVNLGGSYEQYF
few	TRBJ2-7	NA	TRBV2	TGTGCCAGCGGCCTCCGTCGGGAAAACGAGCAGTACTTC	CASGLRRENEQYF
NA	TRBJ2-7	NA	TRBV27	TGTGCCAGCGGGTCAAGGGCCGAGCAGTACTTC	CASGSRAEQYF
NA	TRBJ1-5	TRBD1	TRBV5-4	TGTGCCAGCAGTAAGGACAGGGGAAGAGGTCAGCCCCAGCATTTT	CASSKDRGRGQPQHF
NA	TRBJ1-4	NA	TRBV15	TGTGCCACCAGCAGAGTTCTCGCAGGGCCTAATGAAAAACTGTTTTTT	CATSRVLAGPNEKLFF
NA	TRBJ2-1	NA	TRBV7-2	TGTGCCAGCCGGGTAGGGGGGACTGGGAGCTACAATGAGCAGTTCTTC	CASRVGGTGSYNEQFF
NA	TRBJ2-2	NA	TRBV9	TGTGCCAGCAGCCGTACACAGGGAGTAGACACCGGGGAGCTGTTTTTT	CASSRTQGVDTGELFF
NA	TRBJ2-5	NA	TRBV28	TGTGCCAGCAGTTTACCTCCTCACAGGGGGGGGGAGACCCAGTACTTC	CASSLPPHRGGETQYF
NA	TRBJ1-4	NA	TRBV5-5	TGTGCCAGCAGCTCGGACGGATGGACTGAAAAACTGTTTTTT	CASSSDGWTEKLFF
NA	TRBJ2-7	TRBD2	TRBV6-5	TGTGCCAGCAGTTACCCCCTAGCGGTCCTCCCCTACGAGCAGTACTTC	CASSYPLAVLPYEQYF
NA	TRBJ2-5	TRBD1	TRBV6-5	TGTGCCAGCAGTTACTCCCAGGGGGCGGCGGAAGAGACCCAGTACTTC	CASSYSQGAAEETQYF
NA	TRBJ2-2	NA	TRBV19	TGTGCCAGTCAGGGGACGTCGAACACCGGGGAGCTGTTTTTT	CASQGTSNTGELFF
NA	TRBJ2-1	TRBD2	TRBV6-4	TGTGCCAGCAGCCCCCTAGCGGGGGCCTACAATGAGCAGTTCTTC	CASSPLAGAYNEQFF
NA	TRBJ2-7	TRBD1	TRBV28	TGTGCCAGCAGTTCCCCCCCCGACAGGGGAATACTCTCTACGAGCGAGCAGTACTTC	CASSSPPDRGILSTSEQYF